The rows below give T cell receptor beta chains drawn from one sample of a study of siplizumab effects on memory and regulatory T cells. Produced via immunoSEQ multiplex PCR; TCRdb's table is partial and in-frame only. The sample has 55,000 to 70,000 clones, 85% to 95% seen once; the top ten hold about 40%. Sequences were obtained from CD8+ T cells sorted from blood. Receptor source: a human donor in good health. Each CDR3 is given with its conserved first and last residue.

len	v_gene	j_gene	CDR3aa
14	TRBV9	TRBJ2-3	CASSVGLAGGPKYF
13	TRBV6-6	TRBJ2-7	CASSYAASYEQYF
15	TRBV28	TRBJ2-5	CASSPRLAGAETQYF
12	TRBV9	TRBJ2-1	CASSVEKREQFF
18	TRBV7-2	TRBJ2-3	CASSLEVLGRLATDTQYF
14	TRBV9	TRBJ1-2	CASSPGTANYGYTF
15	TRBV6-5	TRBJ1-1	CASSMYSGSNTEAFF
14	TRBV4-2	TRBJ2-7	CASKWDVSSYEQYF
13	TRBV7-9	TRBJ2-5	CASSFAGQETQYF
15	TRBV7-9	TRBJ2-7	CASSLVPMTGGEQYF
15	TRBV7-9	TRBJ1-1	CASSLAGQGGTEAFF
15	TRBV6-1	TRBJ2-1	CASSEVGTTHNEQFF
14	TRBV14	TRBJ2-2	CASSQPGYTGELFF
14	TRBV7-9	TRBJ1-6	CASSPVGGNSPLHF
15	TRBV19	TRBJ2-5	CASSIVHRTQETQYF
16	TRBV7-9	TRBJ1-2	CASSPQGPLPIYGYTF
16	TRBV5-1	TRBJ2-3	CASSPTSGRYTDTQYF
15	TRBV10-3	TRBJ2-5	CAIRDGVELQETQYF
18	TRBV11-2	TRBJ2-5	CASSLEEQGALPWETQYF
14	TRBV27	TRBJ2-4	CASSLGTGSNIQYF
18	TRBV11-2	TRBJ2-1	CASSFRDRGLIGSNEQFF
15	TRBV4-3	TRBJ2-5	CASSPTQGAGETQYF
13	TRBV7-9	TRBJ2-7	CASSFTGSYEQYF
17	TRBV14	TRBJ2-1	CASSQEGGSNTYNEQFF
18	TRBV10-1	TRBJ2-3	CASSEFFGGDPDTDTQYF
16	TRBV19	TRBJ1-2	CASSRGFRTGNYGYTF
13	TRBV30	TRBJ2-7	CAWRLAGTYEQYF
15	TRBV7-9	TRBJ2-5	CASSARLAEQETQYF
16	TRBV14	TRBJ1-2	CASSQTGQGPRYGYTF
15	TRBV7-2	TRBJ2-7	CASSILADLRNEQYF
14	TRBV4-1	TRBJ1-1	CASSLRDGNTEAFF
15	TRBV7-3	TRBJ1-1	CASSLASGVNTEAFF
11	TRBV27	TRBJ2-2	CASSLDGELFF
16	TRBV28	TRBJ1-2	CASSSGQGPANYGYTF
13	TRBV19	TRBJ2-1	CASSIVFRDRIFF
11	TRBV6-5	TRBJ2-1	CASMEANEQFF
16	TRBV18	TRBJ2-2	CASSPPVGPGTGELFF
13	TRBV7-3	TRBJ1-5	CASSLGQPQPQHF
16	TRBV5-1	TRBJ2-1	CASSFRTSGPTNEQFF
15	TRBV2	TRBJ2-4	CASSQGGFTKNIQYF
13	TRBV13	TRBJ2-5	CASSLGGKETQYF
15	TRBV7-9	TRBJ2-1	CASSLVGSAAGEQFF
15	TRBV27	TRBJ2-7	CASSVSEASSYEQYF
15	TRBV27	TRBJ2-6	CASSSIMGGANVLTF
16	TRBV27	TRBJ2-7	CASSSHGRFPSYEQYF
15	TRBV7-6	TRBJ2-5	CASSLAVTLRETQYF
15	TRBV4-1	TRBJ2-7	CASSQMAGASYEQYF
19	TRBV7-9	TRBJ2-3	CASSLRQGRGLRLTDTQYF
15	TRBV7-3	TRBJ2-2	CASSLGQGFTGELFF
14	TRBV7-8	TRBJ2-7	CASSPDRVAYEQYF